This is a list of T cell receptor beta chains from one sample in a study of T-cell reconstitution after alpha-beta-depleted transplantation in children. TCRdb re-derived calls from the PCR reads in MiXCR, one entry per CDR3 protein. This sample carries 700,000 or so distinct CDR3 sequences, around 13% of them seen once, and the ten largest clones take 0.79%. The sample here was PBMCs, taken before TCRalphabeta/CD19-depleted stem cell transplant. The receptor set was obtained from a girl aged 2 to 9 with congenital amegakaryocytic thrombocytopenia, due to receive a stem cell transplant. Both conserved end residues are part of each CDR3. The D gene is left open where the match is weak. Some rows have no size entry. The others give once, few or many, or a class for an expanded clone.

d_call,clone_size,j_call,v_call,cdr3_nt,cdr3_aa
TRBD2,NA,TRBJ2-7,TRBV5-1,TGCGCCAGCAGGATACTAGCGGGAGCCGAGCAGTACTTC,CASRILAGAEQYF
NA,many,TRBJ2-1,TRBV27,TGTGCCAGCAGTTTATTCGACGCGAACAATGAGCAGTTCTTC,CASSLFDANNEQFF
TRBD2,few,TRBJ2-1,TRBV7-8,TGTGCCAGCAGCCCTAGCGGGATAGCCTACAATGAGCAGTTCTTC,CASSPSGIAYNEQFF
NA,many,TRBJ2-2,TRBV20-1,TGCAGTGCTAGAAGGGTACCCCGGGCCATGGACACCGGGGAGCTGTTTTTT,CSARRVPRAMDTGELFF
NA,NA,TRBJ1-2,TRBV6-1,TGTGCCAGCAGGCCCCGTGGGGTTGATAGCTATGGCTACACCTTC,CASRPRGVDSYGYTF
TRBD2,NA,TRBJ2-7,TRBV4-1,TGCGCCAGCAGCCCTCGACTAGCGGTTACCTACGAGCAGTACTTC,CASSPRLAVTYEQYF
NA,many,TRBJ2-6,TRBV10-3,TGTGCCATCAGTGAGTCGGACCGGGCCGGGGCCAACGTCCTGACTTTC,CAISESDRAGANVLTF
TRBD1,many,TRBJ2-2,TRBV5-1,TGCGCCAGCAGCAACCAGGGGGCGCACACCGGGGAGCTGTTTTTT,CASSNQGAHTGELFF
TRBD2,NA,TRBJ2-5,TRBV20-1,TGCAGTGCTAGAAGTTCCGAACTAGCGGGGTTCTCAGAGACCCAGTACTTC,CSARSSELAGFSETQYF
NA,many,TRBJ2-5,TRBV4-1,TGCGCCAGCAGCCAAGATGCGCACGACAGAGCGGAGACCCAGTACTTC,CASSQDAHDRAETQYF
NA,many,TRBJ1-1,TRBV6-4,TGTGCCAGCAGGGATGGATACCACACTGAAGCTTTCTTT,CASRDGYHTEAFF
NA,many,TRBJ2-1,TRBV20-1,TGCAGTGCTAGAGTAGGTAGCAATGAGCAGTTCTTC,CSARVGSNEQFF
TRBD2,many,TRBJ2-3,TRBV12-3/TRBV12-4,TGTGCCAGCAGAACTAGCGGGAGGGCTTTGGATACGCAGTATTTT,CASRTSGRALDTQYF
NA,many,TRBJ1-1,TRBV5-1,TGCGCCAGCAGCTTGACGTCGGGGGTTGAAGCTTTCTTT,CASSLTSGVEAFF
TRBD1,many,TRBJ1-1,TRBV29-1,TGCAGCGTTGGAGGGGGCACGGAGGCTTTCTTT,CSVGGGTEAFF